The rows below give T cell receptor beta chains drawn from one sample of a study of T cells expressing NK-cell markers. TCRdb processed the 5' RACE reads again and assigns one entry to each CDR3 protein, with no DNA. The data show about 160,000 distinct CDR3 sequences, and the top ten clones hold about 18%. Sequences were obtained from blood T cells: a sorted CD56 or NKG2C T cell subset, CD4+ or CD8+ T cells, or bulk PBMC T cells (not recorded which). Receptor source: a woman between 18 and 70 years old in good health. Both conserved end residues are part of each CDR3. Fields, in order: V gene, J gene, CDR3 protein.

V: TRBV7-2; J: TRBJ2-3; CDR3: CASSLATTRTDTQYF
V: TRBV27; J: TRBJ2-5; CDR3: CASSSLGGVGTQYF
V: TRBV5-1; J: TRBJ2-7; CDR3: CASSSGTGGRSYEQYF
V: TRBV20-1; J: TRBJ2-5; CDR3: CSARSVASGVETQYF
V: TRBV4-2; J: TRBJ2-1; CDR3: CASSQEYRVAGYNEQFF
V: TRBV5-1; J: TRBJ1-2; CDR3: CASSLFVGQTNGYTF
V: TRBV12-3/TRBV12-4; J: TRBJ2-1; CDR3: CASSRGQGGTNEQFF
V: TRBV12-3/TRBV12-4; J: TRBJ2-5; CDR3: CASSRGSFQETQYF
V: TRBV7-3; J: TRBJ2-1; CDR3: CASSLTLSSGGLYNEQFF
V: TRBV9; J: TRBJ1-6; CDR3: CASSPRTRENSPLHF
V: TRBV29-1; J: TRBJ2-5; CDR3: CSVRRSGQETQYF
V: TRBV7-9; J: TRBJ2-5; CDR3: CASSPTGNQETQYF
V: TRBV20-1; J: TRBJ1-6; CDR3: CSARGLSSYNSPLHF
V: TRBV9; J: TRBJ1-4; CDR3: CASSPPGSGNEKLFF
V: TRBV11-1; J: TRBJ2-1; CDR3: CASSLARGLAASYNEQFF
V: TRBV7-2; J: TRBJ2-1; CDR3: CASSLFGNGGEEQFF
V: TRBV6-1; J: TRBJ1-2; CDR3: CASSETGGFYGYTF
V: TRBV20-1; J: TRBJ2-3; CDR3: CSEKGGRRDTQYF
V: TRBV19; J: TRBJ2-7; CDR3: CASSTSGGYEQYF
V: TRBV3-1; J: TRBJ2-1; CDR3: CASSQTSGRGDEQFF
V: TRBV20-1; J: TRBJ2-1; CDR3: CSARDWASGRTFEQFF
V: TRBV28; J: TRBJ2-3; CDR3: CASRFLSVRDTQYF
V: TRBV5-4; J: TRBJ2-1; CDR3: CAGLSPPRNEQFF
V: TRBV20-1; J: TRBJ2-7; CDR3: CSANGGSYEQYF
V: TRBV6-5; J: TRBJ2-5; CDR3: CASSYSGTLGGYQETQYF
V: TRBV9; J: TRBJ2-1; CDR3: CASSVAGGGNYNEQFF
V: TRBV20-1; J: TRBJ1-4; CDR3: CSATGANEKLFF
V: TRBV12-3/TRBV12-4; J: TRBJ1-3; CDR3: CARRGSGNTIYF
V: TRBV13; J: TRBJ2-1; CDR3: CASSSPLAAAGNEQFF
V: TRBV14; J: TRBJ2-7; CDR3: CASSPRLAEALYF
V: TRBV5-5; J: TRBJ1-3; CDR3: CASRSLTAVSGNTIYF
V: TRBV3-1; J: TRBJ2-1; CDR3: CASSQVGGVGVGGQFF
V: TRBV5-5; J: TRBJ1-6; CDR3: CASSLVTGNNSPLHF
V: TRBV5-6; J: TRBJ2-1; CDR3: CASSLDAWINEQFF
V: TRBV5-1; J: TRBJ1-2; CDR3: CASSISGQTFYGYTF
V: TRBV12-3/TRBV12-4; J: TRBJ1-6; CDR3: CASSFPHNSPLHF
V: TRBV18; J: TRBJ2-4; CDR3: CASSRTGLAKNIQYF
V: TRBV28; J: TRBJ2-5; CDR3: CASSLSRFWETQYF
V: TRBV5-1; J: TRBJ2-1; CDR3: CASSLLAGESYNEQFF
V: TRBV2; J: TRBJ2-5; CDR3: CASKELAGGGETQYF
V: TRBV7-2; J: TRBJ1-2; CDR3: CASSLLTDYGYTF
V: TRBV20-1; J: TRBJ2-1; CDR3: CSARASSGRFYNEQFF
V: TRBV7-3; J: TRBJ2-1; CDR3: CASSPQGAHEQFF
V: TRBV7-3; J: TRBJ1-2; CDR3: CRGINSDYGYTF
V: TRBV19; J: TRBJ1-1; CDR3: CASSIPGVEAFF
V: TRBV6-5; J: TRBJ2-5; CDR3: CASSYSRGTSGGQETQYF
V: TRBV14; J: TRBJ2-1; CDR3: CASSQDYSGRASDEQFF
V: TRBV15; J: TRBJ1-4; CDR3: CATRTTFGTNEKLFF
V: TRBV12-3/TRBV12-4; J: TRBJ1-2; CDR3: CASSSQGSGYTF